One sample yielded the 28 T cell receptor beta chains listed below, sequenced in a study of blood T cell repertoires in COVID-19. Generated by immunoSEQ multiplex PCR, the TCRdb table keeps only in-frame clones and is missing some. The sample lists over 150,000 clones, around nine tenths seen once, with 15% to 20% in the top ten. Sequences were obtained from peripheral blood. Receptor source: a man aged 45-65 years with COVID-19, enrolled during active disease.

The chain is built from TRBV30 and TRBJ1-2; 9 nucleotides align to TRBD1. CDR1 and CDR2 (germline): GTSNPN, SVGIG (reference sequence). CDR3 length: 13 amino acids. V shed 4 bases, J shed 3 bases, and the junction held 3 bases outside the gene matches. CDR3 sequence (DNA): TGTGCCTGGAACCACAGGGGGCACTATGGCTACACCTTC. Translated, it gives CAWNHRGHYGYTF.

The chain links TRBV6-2 or TRBV6-3 to TRBJ1-1; D gene uncertain. The CDR3 consists of 14 residues. V was shortened by 6 bases and J by 4 bases, with 15 bases between the two germline ends. The V gene's germline CDR1 is MNHEY and CDR2 SVGEGT. CDR3 in amino acids: CASSDYPTATEAFF. The CDR3 DNA follows: TGTGCCAGCAGCGACTATCCGACGGCCACTGAAGCTTTCTTT.

Points on this clone: Different DNA sequences within this sample yield the same CDR3. This chain joins TRBV27 and TRBJ2-5; possibly TRBD2 for D (6 bases). Trimming pared 7 bases from V and 5 bases from J, leaving 20 bases between. Germline V lookup: CDR1 MNHEY, CDR2 SMNVEV (reference sequence). The CDR3 spans 15 residues. The CDR3 coding sequence is TGTGCCAGCACTCTCCATGAGGGTGGGAGGGAGACCCAGTACTTC. It yields the protein CASTLHEGGRETQYF.

The chain links TRBV7-2 to TRBJ2-7, with 7 bases matching TRBD1. Germline V gene sequence: CDR1 SGHTA, CDR2 FQGNSA. J was trimmed by 4 bases and V by 4 bases; bases with no gene match: 7. This CDR3 region has 14 residues. CDR3 sequence reads: CASSYRGQWYEQYF. The DNA of the CDR3 is TGTGCCAGCAGCTACCGGGGACAGTGGTACGAGCAGTACTTC.

V usage is TRBV6-2 or TRBV6-3 and J usage is TRBJ2-1, with 8 bases that match TRBD1. V dropped 4 bases and J dropped 5; count of bases not matched to a gene: 7. The CDR3 contains 15 residues. The V gene's germline CDR1 is MNHEY and CDR2 SVGEGT. The CDR3 here is CASSLFRGLNNEQFF. The CDR3 DNA sequence: TGTGCCAGCAGTTTGTTCAGGGGGCTGAACAATGAGCAGTTCTTC.

This chain connects TRBV15 to TRBJ2-3, with a tentative D call TRBD2 (6 bases). Trimming left V 0 bases short and J 2 bases short, with 12 bases between. Germline V lookup: CDR1 LNHNV, CDR2 YYDKDF (reference sequence). This CDR3 has 16 residues. The CDR3 sequence: CATSREAGSTTDTQYF. The CDR3 region has the DNA TGTGCCACCAGCAGAGAGGCCGGGAGCACCACAGATACGCAGTATTTT.

The chain joins TRBV11-2 to TRBJ2-7; D is undetermined. V lost 5 bases, J lost 2 bases, and 7 bases lay in between. The CDR3 consists of 12 residues. The V gene's germline CDR1 is SGHAT and CDR2 FQNNGV. This chain's CDR3 is CASSPLTYEQYF. CDR3 bases: TGTGCCAGCAGCCCCTTAACCTACGAGCAGTACTTC.

The V and J genes are TRBV28 and TRBJ2-2, with D tentatively TRBD1 (6 bases). The V and J ends lost 5 bases and 2 bases respectively, with 15 bases between them. The CDR3 has 16 amino acids. The germline V gene encodes CDR1 MDHEN and CDR2 SYDVKM. CDR3 region: CASSPSRTANTGELFF. CDR3 sequence (DNA): TGTGCCAGCAGTCCGAGCCGGACAGCTAACACCGGGGAGCTGTTTTTT. Full variable domain (rest looked up from reference TRBV28 and TRBJ2-2): DVKVTQSSRYLVKRTGEKVFLECVQDMDHENMFWYRQDPGLGLRLIYFSYDVKMKEKGDIPEGYSVSREKKERFSLILESASTNQTSMYLCASSPSRTANTGELFFGEGSRLTVL.

This clone was recorded once. The chain joins TRBV19 to TRBJ2-2, with 10 bases that match TRBD1. Germline CDR1 LNHDA, CDR2 SQIVND (reference sequence). This CDR3 region has 17 residues. V was clipped by 5 bases and J by 4 bases; unmatched bases: 10. This CDR3 reads CASSALGTGAGTGELFF. The DNA of the CDR3 is TGTGCCAGTAGTGCCTTGGGGACAGGGGCGGGCACCGGGGAGCTGTTTTTT.

This clone was seen once. The V call is TRBV24-1, the J call TRBJ2-7; no clear D gene. CDR1 is KGHDR and CDR2 is SFDVKD in the germline V gene. The CDR3 consists of 11 residues. The V and J ends lost 8 bases and 3 bases respectively, with 7 bases between them. CDR3 in DNA: TGTGCCACCACTGAGAGCTACGAGCAGTACTTC. Translated, it gives CATTESYEQYF.

Details on this clone: The sample has other DNA sequences that encode this CDR3 too. The V call is TRBV19, the J call TRBJ2-1; D unclear. The CDR3 contains 13 residues. The germline gives CDR1 LNHDA, CDR2 SQIVND (reference sequence). The V gene lost 5 bases and the J gene lost 3 bases, with 8 bases spanning the gap. CDR3 DNA sequence: TGTGCCAGTAGTCCTCCTGTCTACAATGAGCAGTTCTTC. It codes for CASSPPVYNEQFF.

This clone was detected once. V is TRBV5-6 and J is TRBJ2-1; a weak D match, TRBD2 (6 bases). The germline CDR1 and CDR2 sequences are SGHDT and YYEEEE. CDR3 size: 16 residues. The ends were cut back, 3 bases at V and 0 bases at J, with 13 bases in the middle. This chain's CDR3 is CASSYGTLSSYNEQFF. DNA of the CDR3: TGTGCCAGCAGCTACGGGACTCTTAGCTCCTACAATGAGCAGTTCTTC.

The CDR3 DNA is TGTGCCACCAGCAGAAGACAGACCGGGGAGCTGTTTTTT. As protein: CATSRRQTGELFF. V is TRBV15 and J is TRBJ2-2; TRBD1 might be the D (5 bases). V lost 2 bases and J 5 bases, leaving 6 bases between the germline ends. There are 13 residues in the CDR3. The germline V gene has CDR1 LNHNV and CDR2 YYDKDF (reference sequence).

This chain joins TRBV6-5 and TRBJ1-5; perhaps TRBD1 as D (6 bases). V was shortened by 5 bases and J by 6 bases, with 11 bases between the two germline ends. CDR3 length: 13 amino acids. The germline CDR1 and CDR2 sequences are MNHEY and SVGAGI. The CDR3 here is CASSLQGFQPQHF. In DNA form, the CDR3 reads TGTGCCAGCAGTCTACAGGGTTTTCAGCCCCAGCATTTT.

The chain recombines TRBV6-6 with TRBJ1-3, with 8 bases fitting TRBD1. Germline V gene lookup returns CDR1 MNHNY and CDR2 SVGAGI (reference sequence). V lost 6 bases and J lost 0; bases outside the gene matches: 4. This CDR3 comprises 15 residues. This chain's CDR3 is CASSTGTGSGNTIYF. CDR3 nucleotide sequence: TGTGCCAGCAGCACCGGGACAGGCTCTGGAAACACCATATATTTT.

The chain combines TRBV7-6 with TRBJ2-1; 7 bases agree with TRBD1. The CDR3 extends over 15 amino acids. With 4 bases clipped from V and 7 bases from J, the junction kept 10 bases outside the gene matches. Germline V gene lookup returns CDR1 SGHVS and CDR2 FNYEAQ. CDR3 bases: TGTGCCAGCAGCTCGTCCGGGACAGCCAAAAATGAGCAGTTCTTC. This gives the protein CASSSSGTAKNEQFF.

V is TRBV21-1 and J is TRBJ2-3; TRBD2, as called in the table, went unchecked against the DNA. TRBV21-1 is reported as a pseudogene. The length of the CDR3 is 21 residues. DNA for the CDR3: TGTGCCAGCCCGTTCTACTCCCCGACCTCGCGGGAGGGCCGGAGCACAGATACGCAGTATTTT. Protein product: CASPFYSPTSREGRSTDTQYF.

The chain joins TRBV30 to TRBJ1-1; TRBD1 matches 7 bases. V gave up 8 bases and J gave up 3 bases; unmatched junction bases: 9. In germline, CDR1 is GTSNPN, CDR2 SVGIG (reference sequence). The CDR3 sequence is 13 residues long. CDR3 in amino acids: CAGLRTGYTEAFF. CDR3 coding DNA: TGTGCCGGCCTCCGGACAGGTTACACTGAAGCTTTCTTT.

This chain joins TRBV29-1 and TRBJ2-7; 13 bases line up with TRBD2. The CDR3 is made up of 13 amino acids. Germline lookup yields CDR1 SQVTM and CDR2 ANQGSEA. V shed 7 bases and J 3 bases; nucleotides not matched to a gene: 3. CDR3 in DNA: TGCAGCGCGTGGACTAGCGGGAGCTACGAGCAGTACTTC. This sequence encodes CSAWTSGSYEQYF.

The rearrangement joins TRBV29-1 to TRBJ1-2, with 9 bases identical to TRBD1. Losses at the gene ends were 4 bases for V and 8 bases for J; bases not matched to a gene: 11. The CDR3 runs to 14 residues. Germline V lookup: CDR1 SQVTM, CDR2 ANQGSEA. The CDR3 loop is CSVADRGSPEGYTF. The DNA of the CDR3 is TGCAGCGTTGCGGACAGGGGTTCCCCTGAAGGCTACACCTTC.

This clone was counted between two and nine times. The chain couples TRBV6-5 to TRBJ1-5, with D maybe TRBD1 (5 bases). V dropped 4 bases and J dropped 4 bases, with 14 bases sitting between them. Germline values: CDR1 MNHEY, CDR2 SVGAGI. This CDR3 is built from 15 residues. CDR3 DNA sequence: TGTGCCAGCAGTTTGGGGCCGGGGGAAAATCAGCCCCAGCATTTT. This encodes CASSLGPGENQPQHF.

This chain joins TRBV7-9 and TRBJ1-5; maybe TRBD1 (5 bases). This CDR3 is 16 amino acids long. Trimming stripped 3 bases from V and 3 bases from J, with 15 bases between. From germline, CDR1 is SEHNR and CDR2 FQNEAQ (reference sequence). The CDR3 spells CASSFFFGGVNQPQHF. CDR3 sequence (DNA): TGTGCCAGCAGCTTTTTTTTCGGGGGGGTCAATCAGCCCCAGCATTTT. The complete variable domain, with remaining parts taken from reference TRBV7-9 and TRBJ1-5, reads DTGVSQNPRHKITKRGQNVTFRCDPISEHNRLYWYRQTLGQGPEFLTYFQNEAQLEKSRLLSDRFSAERPKGSFSTLEIQRTEQGDSAMYLCASSFFFGGVNQPQHFGDGTRLSIL.

The CDR3: CASSYYGSTDTQYF. The CDR3 region has the DNA TGTGCCAGCAGCTATTACGGGAGCACAGATACGCAGTATTTT. The genes are TRBV7-3 and TRBJ2-3; D unclear. V lost 4 bases and J lost 0, with 8 bases in between. This CDR3 comprises 14 residues. Germline V gene lookup returns CDR1 SGHTA and CDR2 FQGTGA.

This chain joins TRBV15 and TRBJ2-2, with 7 bases matching TRBD2. Germline loops: CDR1 LNHNV, CDR2 YYDKDF (reference sequence). This CDR3 has 14 amino acids. V trimming: 8 bases; J trimming: 5 bases; junction bases outside the gene matches: 8. DNA of the CDR3: TGTGCCACCCACGCCACGGGGGGAACCGGGGAGCTGTTTTTT. Residues: CATHATGGTGELFF.

This clone was counted only a few times. The rearrangement joins TRBV27 to TRBJ1-1, with 7 positions matching TRBD1. The J segment lost 0 bases and the V segment lost 4 bases, leaving 2 bases of the junction unmatched. The CDR3 has 14 residues. CDR1 and CDR2 from the germline V gene are MNHEY and SMNVEV (reference sequence). The CDR3 is CASSSGTVNTEAFF. CDR3 nucleotide sequence: TGTGCCAGCAGTTCTGGGACAGTGAACACTGAAGCTTTCTTT.

The chain recombines TRBV5-4 with TRBJ2-5; 12 bases match TRBD1. Germline loops: CDR1 SGHNT, CDR2 YYREEE (reference sequence). The CDR3 runs to 16 residues. J lost 4 bases, V lost 0 bases, and 4 bases had no gene match. CDR3 loop: CASSLGGTGGGETQYF. The CDR3 bases are TGTGCCAGCAGCTTGGGGGGGACAGGGGGCGGAGAGACCCAGTACTTC.

The J gene is TRBJ2-7, the V gene TRBV18, with 8 bases fitting TRBD1. CDR1 and CDR2 from the germline V gene are KGHSH and LQKENI. The CDR3 has 15 amino acids. V dropped 4 bases and J dropped 1; count of bases not matched to a gene: 6. The CDR3 DNA is TGTGCCAGCTCACGGGCAGGGGGCCATTCCTACGAGCAGTACTTC. It translates to CASSRAGGHSYEQYF.

The chain uses TRBV6-2 or TRBV6-3 and TRBJ2-5, with TRBD1 matching over 9 bases. Germline V gene sequence: CDR1 MNHEY, CDR2 SVGEGT. This CDR3 has 15 amino acids. J gave up 6 bases and V 6 bases, and 11 bases lay outside the gene matches. The CDR3 bases are TGTGCCAGCAGCCTGATCACAGGGGGCGCGAAGACCCAGTACTTC. This translates into CASSLITGGAKTQYF.